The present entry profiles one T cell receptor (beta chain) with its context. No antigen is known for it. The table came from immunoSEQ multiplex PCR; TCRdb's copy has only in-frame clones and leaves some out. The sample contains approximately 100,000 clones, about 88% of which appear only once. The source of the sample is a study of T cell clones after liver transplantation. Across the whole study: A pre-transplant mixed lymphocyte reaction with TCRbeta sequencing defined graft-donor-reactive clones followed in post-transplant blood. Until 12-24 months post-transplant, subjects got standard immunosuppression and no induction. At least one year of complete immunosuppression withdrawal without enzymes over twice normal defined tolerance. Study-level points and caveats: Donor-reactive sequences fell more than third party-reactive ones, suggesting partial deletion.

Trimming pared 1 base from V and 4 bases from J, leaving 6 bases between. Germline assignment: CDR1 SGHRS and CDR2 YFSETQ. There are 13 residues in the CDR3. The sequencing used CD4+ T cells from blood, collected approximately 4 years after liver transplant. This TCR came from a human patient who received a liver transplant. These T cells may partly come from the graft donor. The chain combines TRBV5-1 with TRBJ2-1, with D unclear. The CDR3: CASSLNEYNEQFF. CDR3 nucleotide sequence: TGCGCCAGCAGCTTGAATGAGTACAATGAGCAGTTCTTC.